The next 23 T cell receptor beta chains were all read from a single sample in a study of T cells in women clearing cervical HPV infection. Clones were sequenced by immunoSEQ multiplex PCR, and TCRdb holds only the in-frame ones, with some missing. The sample spans some 50,000 clones; the ten largest clones claim approximately 1%. The sequenced sample consisted of blood buffy coat. The origin of the receptors is a woman between 18 and 70 years old with a cervical HPV16 infection that either progressed to CIN3+ or cleared (not recorded which).

The CDR3 here is CSARDPGGSYEQYF. CDR3 DNA, as far as it was read: TGCAGTGCTAGAGATCCAGGGGGCTCCTACGAG. This sequence joins TRBV20-1 and TRBJ2-7; 7 bases match TRBD1. The CDR3 end falls 3 residues outside the read, so it is completed with the germline J gene. The germline CDR1 and CDR2 sequences are DFQATT and SNEGSKA (reference sequence). J lost 0 bases, V lost 0 bases, and 2 bases had no gene match. The CDR3 totals 14 residues.

Of note for this clone: The read terminates 3 residues ahead of where the CDR3 ends, so the germline J gene completes it. This chain connects TRBV5-5 to TRBJ2-5; D not certain. The CDR3 is 12 residues long. V was pared by 4 bases and J by 5 bases, with 9 bases between. Germline V gives CDR1 SGHKS, CDR2 YYEKEE (reference sequence). CDR3: CASSPEGETQYF. The CDR3 DNA, read in part, is TGTGCCAGCAGCCCGGAAGGGGAGACC.

Comment on this clone: The read stops 3 residues short of the end of the CDR3; the missing end is completed from the germline J gene. J is TRBJ1-2 and V is TRBV20-1; D may be TRBD1 (5 bases). The CDR3 runs 13 residues. V was shortened by 5 bases and J by 5 bases, with 15 bases between the two germline ends. The germline V gene encodes CDR1 DFQATT and CDR2 SNEGSKA (reference sequence). CDR3 bases read: TGCAGTGCTGCAGGTGGCAGGGTGTATGGC. It specifies CSAAGGRVYG. The entire CDR3 sequence reads CSAAGGRVYGYTF.

A note on this clone: Sequencing ends 3 residues short of the CDR3 end; the germline J gene provides the rest. The genes are TRBV28 and TRBJ2-3, with D unresolved. The CDR3 consists of 14 residues. Per the germline V gene, CDR1 is MDHEN and CDR2 is SYDVKM. Trimming stripped 2 bases from V and 1 base from J, with 7 bases between. The CDR3 loop is CASSLPVGTDTQYF. Partial CDR3 DNA: TGTGCCAGCAGTTTACCGGTGGGCACAGATACG.

Of note for this clone: With the read ending 3 residues before the CDR3 end, the germline J gene is used to fill in that end. This sequence joins TRBV18 and TRBJ2-3, with no clear D. Germline lookup yields CDR1 KGHSH and CDR2 LQKENI. V shed 3 bases and J shed 4 bases, with 5 bases lying between them. The CDR3 is 12 residues long. The CDR3 here is CASSPSADTQYF. Partial CDR3 DNA: TGTGCCAGCTCACCGTCGGCAGATACG.

About this clone: The read stops 3 residues short of the end of the CDR3; the missing end is completed from the germline J gene. The chain recombines TRBV18 with TRBJ2-3; D remains unclear. The germline gives CDR1 KGHSH, CDR2 LQKENI. The CDR3 contains 13 residues. The CDR3: CASSPPQRETQYF. The DNA read from the CDR3 is TGTGCCAGCTCACCGCCCCAGAGAGAGACG.

With regard to this clone: The read gets to within 3 residues of the CDR3 end, and the germline J gene fills in the rest. This chain connects TRBV18 to TRBJ2-4; D ambiguous. The CDR3 length is 16 residues. V lost 3 bases, J lost 0 bases, and 12 bases lay in between. Germline loops: CDR1 KGHSH, CDR2 LQKENI. CDR3 DNA, as far as it was read: TGTGCCAGCTCACCCCTTCCGACACTAGCCAAAAACATT. It yields the protein CASSPLPTLAKNI. The CDR3 reads in full as CASSPLPTLAKNIQYF.

About this clone: The read terminates 3 residues ahead of where the CDR3 ends, so the germline J gene completes it. This chain uses TRBV5-1 with TRBJ2-7; tentatively, D is TRBD1 (5 bases). V lost 4 bases, J lost 0 bases, and 11 bases lay in between. From germline, CDR1 is SGHRS and CDR2 YFSETQ. CDR3 length: 14 residues. The DNA read from the CDR3 is TGCGCCAGCAGCCCTACCCAGGGCTCCTACGAG. Its translation: CASSPTQGSYE. The full CDR3 is CASSPTQGSYEQYF.

A word on this clone: The read stops 3 residues short of the end of the CDR3; the missing end is completed from the germline J gene. The rearrangement uses TRBV6-1 and TRBJ2-7, with 8 bases identical to TRBD2. Germline loops: CDR1 MNHNS, CDR2 SASEGT. The CDR3 is made up of 15 amino acids. The V gene end was trimmed by 4 bases and the J gene end by 2 bases; junction bases not matched to a gene: 7. The DNA read from the CDR3 is TGTGCCAGCAGTGTGGGAGCGGGGGCCCCCTACGAG. Its protein is CASSVGAGAPYE. The complete CDR3 reads CASSVGAGAPYEQYF.

As concerns this clone: The CDR3 extends 3 residues past the end of the read, so its final part is completed from the germline J gene. The rearrangement joins TRBV5-1 to TRBJ1-1, with 7 nucleotides matching TRBD1. CDR1 SGHRS and CDR2 YFSETQ come from the germline V gene. This CDR3 comprises 14 residues. The V segment lost 0 bases and the J segment 4 bases; nucleotides outside the gene matches: 3. The DNA read from the CDR3 is TGCGCCAGCAGCTTGGAGGCAGGGGGCACTGAA. Translated, it gives CASSLEAGGTE. The entire CDR3 protein is CASSLEAGGTEAFF. Full variable domain (outside the CDR3, taken from reference TRBV5-1 and TRBJ1-1): KAGVTQTPRYLIKTRGQQVTLSCSPISGHRSVSWYQQTPGQGLQFLFEYFSETQRNKGNFPGRFSGRQFSNSRSEMNVSTLELGDSALYLCASSLEAGGTEAFFGQGTRLTVV.

Points on this clone: The read is 3 residues too short to cover the CDR3 end, so that end is filled in from the germline J gene. The chain has TRBV11-2 and TRBJ1-2; TRBD1 might be the D (6 bases). The V and J ends lost 3 bases and 7 bases respectively, with 9 bases between them. The germline gives CDR1 SGHAT, CDR2 FQNNGV. The CDR3 consists of 12 residues. CDR3 protein: CASSFGGGGYTF. The CDR3 bases that were read are TGTGCCAGCAGCTTCGGAGGGGGTGGC. Complete variable domain (other parts from reference TRBV11-2 and TRBJ1-2): EAGVAQSPRYKIIEKRQSVAFWCNPISGHATLYWYQQILGQGPKLLIQFQNNGVVDDSQLPKDRFSAERLKGVDSTLKIQPAKLEDSAVYLCASSFGGGGYTFGSGTRLTVV.

To note about this clone: The observed sequence ends 3 residues before the CDR3 terminus, with the missing tail filled in from the germline J gene. The chain recombines TRBV7-9 with TRBJ2-3, with 7 bases identical to TRBD1. J was trimmed by 2 bases and V by 5 bases; bases with no gene match: 7. The germline V gene has CDR1 SEHNR and CDR2 FQNEAQ (reference sequence). There are 15 residues in the CDR3. The CDR3 spells CASSRRDSPTDTQYF. The CDR3 bases that were read are TGTGCCAGCAGCCGTCGGGACAGCCCCACAGATACG.

About this clone itself: With the read ending 3 residues before the CDR3 end, the germline J gene is used to fill in that end. The chain joins TRBV4-1 to TRBJ2-1, with 13 bases identical to TRBD2. From germline, CDR1 is MGHRA and CDR2 YSYEKL. V was pared by 3 bases and J by 7 bases, with 12 bases of the junction left unmatched. This CDR3 comprises 18 residues. The part of the CDR3 DNA that was read is TGCGCCAGCAGCCATAGCACCACAGGACTAGCGGGGGTTAATGAG. Translation gives CASSHSTTGLAGVNE. The whole CDR3 sequence reads CASSHSTTGLAGVNEQFF.

Remarks on this clone: The sequence runs out 3 residues before the end of the CDR3; the remainder is reconstructed from the germline J gene. The rearrangement uses TRBV27 and TRBJ1-3; D is ambiguous. The V gene lost 4 bases and the J gene lost 0 bases, with 7 bases spanning the gap. The CDR3 is 14 residues long. The germline V gene encodes CDR1 MNHEY and CDR2 SMNVEV (reference sequence). CDR3 in amino acids: CASSYSPSGNTIYF. The sequenced CDR3 bases are TGTGCCAGCAGTTACTCCCCCTCTGGAAACACC.

A word on this clone: The sequenced fragment ends 3 residues before the CDR3 boundary, so the rest is inferred from the germline J gene. This sequence joins TRBV7-2 and TRBJ2-5; no clear D gene. The CDR3 loop spans 14 amino acids. Germline V gene data show CDR1 as SGHTA and CDR2 as FQGNSA. V lost 1 base, J lost 3 bases, and 9 bases lay in between. CDR3 bases read: TGTGCCAGCAGCTTAGGCGGATACGAAGAGACC. It yields the protein CASSLGGYEET. The complete CDR3 reads CASSLGGYEETQYF.

Details on this clone: The CDR3 is cut off 3 residues early in the read; its end comes from the germline J gene. The chain recombines TRBV25-1 with TRBJ1-2; no reliable D call. The V end was cut by 2 bases, the J end by 7 bases, with 17 bases between. Per the germline V gene, CDR1 is MGHDK and CDR2 is SYGVNS. This CDR3 spans 15 amino acids. CDR3 DNA, as far as it was read: TGTGCCAGCAGTGAAAGGGCAGATCAGAATCTTGGC. Translation gives CASSERADQNLG. The whole CDR3 sequence is CASSERADQNLGYTF.

Concerning this clone: The CDR3 end is not reached by the read, which stops 3 residues before it; the germline J gene fills it in. V gene TRBV2 combines with J gene TRBJ2-3; 10 nucleotides align to TRBD2. The CDR3 runs 14 residues. In germline, CDR1 is SNHLY, CDR2 FYNNEI. V was pared by 3 bases and J by 6 bases, with 3 bases of the junction left unmatched. CDR3 sequence reads: CASSEGLAIDTQYF. The sequenced part of the CDR3 DNA is TGTGCCAGCAGTGAGGGACTAGCGATCGATACG.

Details on this clone: The read falls 3 residues short of the CDR3 end, and the missing part is taken from the germline J gene. The chain has TRBV5-5 and TRBJ1-2; D unclear. Germline V gives CDR1 SGHKS, CDR2 YYEKEE (reference sequence). This CDR3 has 12 amino acids. The CDR3 region is CASSWARTGYTF. The CDR3 bases that were read are TGTGCCAGCAGCTGGGCCAGAACGGGC.

On this clone itself: The read gets to within 3 residues of the CDR3 end, and the germline J gene fills in the rest. J is TRBJ2-1 and V is TRBV12-3 or TRBV12-4, with TRBD2 identical over 10 bases. Trimming cost V 6 bases and J 4 bases; bases outside gene matches: 6. There are 15 residues in the CDR3. The CDR3 bases that were read are TGTGCCAGCAGGATAAGCGGGGGGGCTTACAATGAG. Translating gives CASRISGGAYNE. The complete CDR3 protein is CASRISGGAYNEQFF.

For this clone: Read coverage stops 3 residues before the CDR3 terminus; the germline J gene supplies the remainder. The chain carries TRBV28 and TRBJ2-7, with D possibly matching TRBD2 (6 bases). CDR3 length equals 17 residues. Trimming shortened V by 2 bases and J by 6 bases, and 23 bases separated the two germline ends. Germline V gene lookup returns CDR1 MDHEN and CDR2 SYDVKM. CDR3 DNA (partial): TGTGCCAGCAGTTTAGAGACTAGTTTTCACCCCGCAGGCGAG. Translating it yields CASSLETSFHPAGE. The CDR3 in its entirety is CASSLETSFHPAGEQYF.

As regards this clone: Coverage ceases 3 residues before the CDR3 finishes, and the germline J gene fills in the end. The genes are TRBV29-1 and TRBJ2-3, with 8 bases lining up with TRBD1. CDR1 and CDR2 (germline): SQVTM, ANQGSEA. This CDR3 spans 14 amino acids. The CDR3 sequence: CSVGQAYSNQPQYF. The covered CDR3 bases are TGCAGCGTGGGACAGGCTTATAGCAATCAGCCG.

As regards this clone: Read data end 3 residues before the CDR3 end; the end is taken from the germline J gene. V and J are TRBV10-1 and TRBJ2-3; D is possibly TRBD1 (6 bases). The CDR3 has 14 residues. The germline V gene encodes CDR1 WNHNN and CDR2 SYGVQD (reference sequence). This chain's CDR3 is CASSDTPGEVTQYF. The CDR3 DNA, read in part, is TGCGCCAGCAGTGACACCCCAGGGGAAGTGACG.

Details on this clone: The CDR3 end is not reached by the read, which stops 3 residues before it; the germline J gene fills it in. The rearrangement links TRBV7-6 to TRBJ1-2, with D hard to call. The CDR3 covers 15 residues. CDR1 and CDR2 (germline): SGHVS, FNYEAQ. Incomplete CDR3 DNA: TGTGCCAGCAGCTTAGGGCGGGCGAGCTCCTACGAC. It encodes CASSLGRASSYD. The full CDR3 sequence reads CASSLGRASSYDYTF.